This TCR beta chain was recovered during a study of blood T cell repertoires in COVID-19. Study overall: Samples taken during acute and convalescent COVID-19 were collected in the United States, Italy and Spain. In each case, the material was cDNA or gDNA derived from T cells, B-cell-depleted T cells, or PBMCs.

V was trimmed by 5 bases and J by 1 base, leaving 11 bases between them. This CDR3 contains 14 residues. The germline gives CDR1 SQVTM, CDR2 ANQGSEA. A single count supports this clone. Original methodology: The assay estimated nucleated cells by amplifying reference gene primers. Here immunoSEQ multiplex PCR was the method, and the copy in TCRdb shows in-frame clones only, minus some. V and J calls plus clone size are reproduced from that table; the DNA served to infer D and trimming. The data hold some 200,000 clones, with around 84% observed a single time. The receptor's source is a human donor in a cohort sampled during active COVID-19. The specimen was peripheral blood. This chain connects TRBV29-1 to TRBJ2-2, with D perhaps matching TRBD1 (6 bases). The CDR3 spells CSVRTVKNTGELFF. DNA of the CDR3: TGCAGCGTTAGGACAGTCAAGAACACCGGGGAGCTGTTTTTT.